The rows below give T cell receptor beta chains drawn from one sample of a study of T cell responses to AZD1222 COVID-19 vaccine. The assay was immunoSEQ multiplex PCR, and TCRdb's table has in-frame clones only and misses some. The profile shows approximately 140,000 clones, over 80% of them singletons. The material was peripheral blood, obtained on day 0 of MenACWY control vaccination. These TCRs come from an adult in good health. Both conserved end residues are trimmed from each CDR3. The D gene is left open where the match is weak.

>TRBV7-7|TRBJ2-2|NA
ASSAGPGELF
>TRBV25-1|TRBJ1-1|NA
ASSDGSTPEAF
>TRBV4-1|TRBJ1-1|NA
ASSQGLAGLNTEAF
>TRBV5-1|TRBJ2-7|TRBD1
ASSKDRMRDEQY
>TRBV9|TRBJ1-3|NA
ASSVAGGNTIY
>TRBV15|TRBJ2-1|TRBD1
ATSGGQGNNEQF
>TRBV24-1|TRBJ2-2|NA
ATEGVQAGELF
>TRBV18|TRBJ2-7|NA
ASSPLDRDSTYEQY
>TRBV5-1|TRBJ2-2|TRBD1
ASSLDRGFYTGELF
>TRBV30|TRBJ1-1|NA
AWSDLGTTEAF
>TRBV29-1|TRBJ2-1|NA
SVAPDNEQF
>TRBV10-1|TRBJ1-1|NA
ASSLGRNTEAF
>TRBV4-1|TRBJ1-2|TRBD1
ASSQARQGLGGYT
>TRBV15|TRBJ1-5|NA
ATSRNSGDRRPQH
>TRBV5-5|TRBJ1-2|NA
ASSFQMGVPNYGYT
>TRBV12-3/TRBV12-4|TRBJ1-1|NA
ASSLQVSGEAF
>TRBV19|TRBJ1-5|NA
ASSTSHRGNQPQH
>TRBV14|TRBJ1-2|TRBD1
ASSPGQNLYGYT
>TRBV10-1|TRBJ2-3|TRBD2
ASSEAGTSGRNTQY
>TRBV12-3/TRBV12-4|TRBJ1-2|TRBD1
ASSRQGAGGYT
>TRBV5-6|TRBJ1-3|NA
ASKGLSSGNTIY
>TRBV5-1|TRBJ1-1|NA
ASTAGGGLTEAF
>TRBV4-1|TRBJ1-4|NA
ASSQDSQELF
>TRBV30|TRBJ1-1|NA
AWSGSGREAF
>TRBV7-3|TRBJ2-7|NA
ASSLGPTPYEQY